This T cell receptor (beta chain) was identified in a study of human thymus T cells (dated by TCRdb to 2019 to 2021). Regarding the research as a whole: TCR alpha and beta repertoires from roughly 8 infant thymus samples and four related peripheral blood samples were characterized in the study. The cohort included several male and a couple of female infants, with donor ages spanning 7 to 244 days. Overall results and qualifications from the work: Thymus samples yielded on average approximately 840,000 unique TCRB clonotypes, compared with 80,000 to 85,000 from blood samples. Biased V and J gene segment usage appeared to be present in both thymic and peripheral blood repertoires. The related research reported highly overlapping thymic TCR repertoires among unrelated individuals.

The thymus tissue came from surgical resects taken out during corrective cardiac surgery. Donors were immunologically healthy infants undergoing open corrective cardiac surgery for congenital heart defects in Finland. After being mechanically released from the tissue, thymocytes were kept at -70 degrees C in pellets of roughly 10-33 million cells. Genomic DNA was extracted from frozen cell pellets with a QIAsymphony instrument. Using the immunoSEQ multiplex PCR assay, the TCRB and TCRAD loci were amplified from a standardized quantity of quality-controlled genomic DNA. The amplicons covered the V(D)J region and were long enough to include the CDR3 and to identify the V and J genes. Through the commercial immunoSEQ service, the amplicons were sequenced on an Illumina platform. The paper's data handling went like this. Primer bias and sequencing errors were corrected as previously described, and TCRAD and TCRB were defined on the basis of the IMGT database. The repertoires were analysed using immunoSEQ Analyzer 3.0 and VDJTools for basic statistics, V/J segment usage, diversity estimates, rarefaction and pairwise overlap. Chao1, ChaoE, Efron-Thisted, Shannon and inverse Simpson indices were used to estimate diversity, which was also estimated on datasets down-sampled to the smallest sample. For repertoire overlap, CDR3 nucleotide sequence, V gene and J gene had to match strictly, and clustering was done by Jaccard-based multidimensional scaling. This is the immuneACCESS table as TCRdb keeps it, with only in-frame sequences that have V and J called. A part of the clones is gone; compared with another copy, unresolved V genes explain less than half, and the rest is unexplained. V, J and clone size reflect that table, while D and trimming were determined from the DNA. For this sample the table gives about 78,000 clones, of which just over 95% were detected only once. The biggest ten clones account for 0.031% of the sample.

Looking up the germline V gene yields CDR1 KGHSH and CDR2 LQKENI. Unmatched junction bases come to 4, with V trimmed by 5 bases and J by 6 bases. From the cysteine through the phenylalanine, the CDR3 covers 15 amino acids. The CDR3 DNA has 45 bases and is translated from base 1. There are a few counts of this clone. This receptor's antigen is unknown. Nothing much larger sits one base from this clone, and base qualities are not available. Recombination linked TRBV18 to TRBJ1-6, with 10 bases in between that match TRBD1. The sequence was collected from a boy under three years old with a congenital heart defect but otherwise immunologically healthy. Material: thymus tissue. Read as DNA, the sequence is TGTGCCAGCTCATTGGGACAGGGGAGTAATTCACCCCTCCACTTT. This sequence encodes CASSLGQGSNSPLHF.